The 20 T cell receptor beta chains below all came from one sample that was sequenced in a study of shared clonotypes between healthy human individuals. Measured with immunoSEQ multiplex PCR; TCRdb has only the in-frame clones, and not every one. The sample carries roughly 2,300,000 clones, about 90% recorded once. The specimen was naive CD4+ T cells from PBMCs. The sample's subset: CD45RA+ positively selected. Receptors were obtained from a man aged 18 to 29 in good health. Some clones in this sample may be carry-over from other donors' samples.

V gene TRBV7-2 combines with J gene TRBJ2-7, with 10 positions matching TRBD2. The CDR3 runs 19 residues. Trimming at V came to 6 bases and at J to 1 base, leaving 18 bases not matched to a gene. Germline V gives CDR1 SGHTA, CDR2 FQGNSA. Written as DNA, the CDR3 is TGTGCCAGCAGTACGACTTCTAGAATAGCGGGAGGCCCATCCTACGAGCAGTACTTC. Amino acids: CASSTTSRIAGGPSYEQYF.

The chain is built from TRBV7-8 and TRBJ1-1, with D possibly TRBD1 on 6 matching bases. Trimming took 5 bases from V and 4 from J, leaving 14 bases between them. The length of the CDR3 is 14 residues. CDR1 is SGHVS and CDR2 is FQNEAQ in the germline V gene. The CDR3 DNA follows: TGTGCCAGCAGCCCCTCCCCAGGGGTCACTGAAGCTTTCTTT. Translation gives CASSPSPGVTEAFF.

The rearrangement uses TRBV7-2 and TRBJ2-7; 11 positions match TRBD2. V dropped 5 bases and J dropped 0; count of bases not matched to a gene: 12. The CDR3 spans 18 residues. Looked up from germline, CDR1 is SGHTA and CDR2 is FQGNSA. Here the CDR3 reads CASSQRLAGGGGSYEQYF. DNA for the CDR3: TGTGCCAGCAGCCAGCGGCTAGCGGGAGGAGGAGGCTCCTACGAGCAGTACTTC.

The chain combines TRBV7-8 with TRBJ1-3; TRBD1 might be the D (5 bases). The germline V gene encodes CDR1 SGHVS and CDR2 FQNEAQ. Trimming cost V 3 bases and J 5 bases, with 14 bases left between them. This CDR3 is built from 15 residues. The CDR3 region is CASSLWQGRRNTIYF. The CDR3 bases are TGTGCCAGCAGCTTGTGGCAGGGAAGGCGAAACACCATATATTTT.

This clone occurred a few times. This chain connects TRBV7-9 to TRBJ1-1; no clear D gene. Trimming cost V 5 bases and J 11 bases, with 12 bases left between them. Germline V lookup: CDR1 SEHNR, CDR2 FQNEAQ (reference sequence). The CDR3 covers 11 residues. Here the CDR3 reads CASSQARAAFF. The CDR3 DNA is TGTGCCAGCAGCCAAGCTCGTGCGGCTTTCTTT.

V usage is TRBV7-2 and J usage is TRBJ1-1, with a possible D match to TRBD1 (5 bases). V was clipped by 6 bases and J by 1 base, with 15 bases between them. CDR3 length: 15 amino acids. Germline V CDR1 and CDR2: SGHTA, FQGNSA. The CDR3 region is CASRLVRGGNTEAFF. The DNA of the CDR3 is TGTGCCAGCAGACTTGTCCGGGGGGGGAACACTGAAGCTTTCTTT.

J is TRBJ2-7 and V is TRBV6-5; D possibly corresponds to TRBD1 (5 bases). Trimming cost V 6 bases and J 0 bases, with 15 bases left between them. The CDR3 runs to 15 residues. Germline V CDR1 and CDR2: MNHEY, SVGAGI. CDR3 in DNA: TGTGCCAGCAGAACACAGGCCCCCCACTCCTACGAGCAGTACTTC. It is translated as CASRTQAPHSYEQYF.

This chain connects TRBV5-1 to TRBJ2-5; D assignment may be TRBD1 or TRBD2 (5 bases each). The V gene's germline CDR1 is SGHRS and CDR2 YFSETQ. The CDR3 is 16 residues long. V was trimmed by 4 bases and J by 1 base, leaving 17 bases between them. The CDR3 region has the DNA TGCGCCAGCAGCCCCATACCAGGGACCCTCCAAGAGACCCAGTACTTC. It specifies CASSPIPGTLQETQYF.

This clone was observed a single time. The chain combines TRBV25-1 with TRBJ2-5, with a weak D call TRBD1 (6 bases). The last part of the DNA fits TRBJ2-7 better; the J call may be wrong. CDR1 and CDR2 (germline): MGHDK, SYGVNS. The CDR3 covers 11 residues. The CDR3 region has the DNA TGTGCCAGCATACAGGGCTACGAGCAGTACTTC. Amino acid sequence: CASIQGYEQYF.

The chain links TRBV2 to TRBJ2-2, with a possible D match to TRBD2 (5 bases). CDR1 is SNHLY, CDR2 FYNNEI, per germline. V gave up 4 bases and J gave up 1 base, with 7 bases separating them. The CDR3 has 14 amino acids. The CDR3 loop is CASSVSVNTGELFF. For the CDR3, the DNA is TGTGCCAGCAGTGTTAGCGTGAACACCGGGGAGCTGTTTTTT.

The CDR3 DNA reads TGTGCCAGCAGCTTAATGGCGGGCGAGTATGAGCAGTTCTTC. Its protein product is CASSLMAGEYEQFF. V and J are TRBV7-9 and TRBJ2-1, with D possibly being TRBD2 (5 bases). CDR3 length equals 14 residues. Trimming took off 2 bases at V and 8 bases at J, with 13 bases between the two ends. CDR1 and CDR2 from the germline V gene are SEHNR and FQNEAQ (reference sequence). The complete variable domain, with remaining parts taken from reference TRBV7-9 and TRBJ2-1, reads DTGVSQNPRHKITKRGQNVTFRCDPISEHNRLYWYRQTLGQGPEFLTYFQNEAQLEKSRLLSDRFSAERPKGSFSTLEIQRTEQGDSAMYLCASSLMAGEYEQFFGPGTRLTVL.

This chain joins TRBV5-4 and TRBJ2-7; the D gene is possibly TRBD2 (5 bases). Germline V gene sequence: CDR1 SGHNT, CDR2 YYREEE (reference sequence). V dropped 10 bases and J dropped 7 bases, with 18 bases sitting between them. The CDR3 runs 12 residues. The CDR3, as DNA: TGTGCCTGCGGGCCAGCATCATGGGAGCAGTACTTC. This gives the protein CACGPASWEQYF.

As concerns this clone: Additional DNA sequences in this sample encode the identical CDR3. The chain recombines TRBV28 with TRBJ1-1, with D uncertain. Trimming cost V 1 base and J 2 bases, with 8 bases left between them. CDR3 size: 14 residues. The germline V gene encodes CDR1 MDHEN and CDR2 SYDVKM. CDR3 DNA sequence: TGTGCCAGCAGTTTATTACGGGTTAACACTGAAGCTTTCTTT. It codes for CASSLLRVNTEAFF.

V is TRBV7-2 and J is TRBJ2-7; D not certain. V lost 3 bases and J 6 bases, leaving 12 bases between the germline ends. Per germline, CDR1 SGHTA and CDR2 FQGNSA. The CDR3 has 13 amino acids. CDR3 loop: CASSFGPSSEQYF. DNA of the CDR3: TGTGCCAGCAGCTTTGGCCCCTCGAGCGAGCAGTACTTC.

The chain is built from TRBV7-3 and TRBJ2-3; the D gene is possibly TRBD1 (6 bases). Between the trimmed V and J ends, which lost 1 base and 0 bases, there was a span of 14 bases. The CDR3 is 17 residues long. CDR1 is SGHTA, CDR2 FQGTGA, per germline. In nucleotides, the CDR3 is TGTGCCAGCAGCTTAAGAGGGGGATCCACTAGCACAGATACGCAGTATTTT. Its translation is CASSLRGGSTSTDTQYF.

The CDR3 region has the DNA TGTGCCAGCAGCTTAATGGGGAACCAAGAGACCCAGTACTTC. This sequence encodes CASSLMGNQETQYF. The rearrangement uses TRBV7-3 and TRBJ2-5; D remains unclear. Per the germline V gene, CDR1 is SGHTA and CDR2 is FQGTGA. Trimming left V 1 base short and J 0 bases short, with 6 bases between. The CDR3 is 14 residues long. The whole variable domain, remainder taken from reference TRBV7-3 and TRBJ2-5, is GAGVSQTPSNKVTEKGKYVELRCDPISGHTALYWYRQSLGQGPEFLIYFQGTGAADDSGLPNDRFFAVRPEGSVSTLKIQRTERGDSAVYLCASSLMGNQETQYFGPGTRLLVL.

On this clone itself: This sample also contains other DNA sequences that code for the same CDR3. For the CDR3, the DNA is TGTGCCAGCAGCGTAAGGGCGGGGACAGATACGCAGTATTTT. It translates to CASSVRAGTDTQYF. The chain uses TRBV9 and TRBJ2-3; weak D call: TRBD2 (6 bases). Trimming took off 1 base at V and 3 bases at J, with 9 bases between the two ends. The germline CDR1 and CDR2 sequences are SGDLS and YYNGEE. The CDR3 length is 14 residues.

The chain employs TRBV6-4 and TRBJ2-1, with D perhaps matching TRBD1 or TRBD2 (5 bases each). Per germline, CDR1 MRHNA and CDR2 SNTAGT. The V end was cut by 3 bases, the J end by 2 bases, with 14 bases between. The length of the CDR3 is 16 residues. DNA of the CDR3: TGTGCCAGCAGTGAGAGGGGCGGAACGCCCTACAATGAGCAGTTCTTC. It is translated as CASSERGGTPYNEQFF.

The chain uses TRBV7-6 and TRBJ2-3, with D possibly called TRBD1 or TRBD2 (5 bases each). The V end lost 3 bases, the J end lost 2 bases, and 12 bases lay between the germline ends. CDR1 and CDR2 from the germline V gene are SGHVS and FNYEAQ. The CDR3 has 15 amino acids. CDR3 loop: CASSLAWGNTDTQYF. The CDR3 nucleotides are TGTGCCAGCAGCTTGGCTTGGGGGAACACAGATACGCAGTATTTT.

The chain carries TRBV30 and TRBJ1-1; tentative D call: TRBD1 (6 bases). The CDR3 totals 15 residues. Trimming shortened V by 3 bases and J by 0 bases, and 14 bases separated the two germline ends. Germline V gene sequence: CDR1 GTSNPN, CDR2 SVGIG (reference sequence). CDR3 sequence reads: CAWSPPDRLNTEAFF. CDR3 bases: TGTGCCTGGAGCCCTCCGGACAGATTGAACACTGAAGCTTTCTTT.